This record looks at one TCR beta chain sequence and its context. The data belong to a study of blood T cell repertoires in COVID-19. For the study at large: The study drew acute and convalescent COVID-19 samples from the United States, Italy and Spain.

Recovery meant two consecutive negative NP/OP PCR tests, professional clearance, or resolved symptoms. Clones were sequenced by immunoSEQ multiplex PCR, and TCRdb holds only the in-frame ones, with some missing. In the table there are approximately 260,000 clones, under 90% of which are singletons. CDR1 is SGHRS, CDR2 YFSETQ, per germline. V lost 4 bases and J lost 0; bases outside the gene matches: 9. The CDR3 totals 19 residues. The origin of this receptor is a woman aged 55-69 years who had recovered from COVID-19. Input material: PBMCs or T cells enriched from blood (not recorded which). V usage is TRBV5-1 and J usage is TRBJ2-1; 14 positions agree with TRBD2. This CDR3 reads CASSGAGLAGVSSYNEQFF. The CDR3 nucleotides read TGCGCCAGCAGCGGCGCGGGACTAGCGGGGGTAAGCTCCTACAATGAGCAGTTCTTC.